This entry concerns a single TCR beta chain. This sample is drawn from a study of blood T cell repertoires in COVID-19. About the research overall: COVID-19 samples from acute and convalescent phases originated in the United States, Italy and Spain. PBMCs, B-cell-depleted T cells, or T cells provided the cDNA or gDNA that made up the material.

Seattle enrolled patients during active infection and tracked them longitudinally. Original methodology: Estimation of nucleated cell counts relied on the amplification of reference gene primers. Generated by immunoSEQ multiplex PCR, the TCRdb table keeps only in-frame clones and is missing some. The V and J calls and clone size are taken from that table; D and trimming were inferred from the DNA. The repertoire holds hundreds of thousands of clones, with 85% to 90% as singletons. The germline V gene has CDR1 SNHLY and CDR2 FYNNEI. V lost 7 bases, J lost 1 base, and 10 bases lay in between. CDR3 length: 13 amino acids.

The V gene is TRBV2, the J gene TRBJ1-2; D is unresolved. This TCR was recovered from a woman in her forties or fifties with COVID-19, enrolled during active disease. The sample consisted of peripheral blood. The CDR3 reads CASKLEVNYGYTF. The CDR3 region has the DNA TGTGCCAGCAAACTCGAGGTTAACTATGGCTACACCTTC.